This T cell receptor (beta chain) was recorded in a study of T-cell memory formation after mild COVID-19. Study background: Among the donors, TCR clusters were largely specific to each donor. Broader study findings: Of the contracting clones, CD4+ ones lay mainly in CM and EM, and CD8+ ones in EMRA.

In TCRdb, the 5' RACE reads were re-called with MiXCR into one record per CDR3 protein. The sample carries about 350,000 distinct CDR3 sequences, approximately 15% recorded once. The V end lost 5 bases, the J end lost 2 bases, and 12 bases lay between the germline ends. The CDR3 is 14 residues long. About this clonotype itself: The antigen is not known.

V and J are TRBV12-3 or TRBV12-4 and TRBJ1-2; D gene ambiguous. Sequences were obtained from PBMCs or a T cell subset sorted from them (not recorded which). This receptor was obtained from a man younger than 35 who had mild COVID-19 (a few samples of this study predate the infection). Cell type and time point are not known. The CDR3 DNA is TGTGCCAGCAGTAACAACCCAGAAAACTATGGCTACACCTTC. This codes for CASSNNPENYGYTF.